This T cell receptor beta chain stems from a study of blood T cells in healthy people across ages. Overall study context: Capture by template switching was about one barcoded beta molecule per two T cells. Study-level points and caveats: Donor CMV infection status was unknown, possibly confounding age-related changes in expanded clonotypes.

Germline loops: CDR1 MDHEN, CDR2 SYDVKM. The CDR3 extends over 15 amino acids. The V gene lost 6 bases and the J gene lost 2 bases, with 17 bases spanning the gap. A note on this clonotype: The antigen is not known.

Primed by a sample-barcoded 5' primer and a J-beta primer mix, a second PCR proceeded for roughly 6 to 12 cycles. Each CDR3 protein gets one entry after TCRdb re-called the 5' RACE reads with MiXCR. Of around 1.1 million distinct CDR3 sequences detected, approximately 38% appear once; the ten largest clones hold 10% to 15%. This TCR was recovered from a man in his late teens or twenties in good health. Sequences were obtained from blood. The chain employs TRBV28 and TRBJ2-7; TRBD1 or TRBD2 may be the D gene (5 bases each). This CDR3 reads CASSGAFDRAYEQYF. The CDR3 nucleotides read TGTGCCAGCAGCGGGGCCTTTGACAGAGCCTACGAGCAGTACTTC.